This T cell receptor beta chain was captured in a study of blood T cell repertoires in COVID-19. Profiling relied on immunoSEQ multiplex PCR, and the TCRdb table lists in-frame clones only, not all of them. The repertoire holds around 340,000 clones, approximately 89% seen once, with around 4% in the top ten. This CDR3 spans 14 amino acids. Germline loops: CDR1 SGHKS, CDR2 YYEKEE (reference sequence). V was cut by 0 bases and J by 2 bases, with 7 bases left in between. Specimen: peripheral blood. The chain joins TRBV5-5 to TRBJ2-3; D unclear. The source is a woman between 55 and 75 years old with COVID-19, enrolled during active disease. In DNA form, the CDR3 reads TGTGCCAGCAGCTTGGAGCCTTTCACAGATACGCAGTATTTT. This sequence encodes CASSLEPFTDTQYF. Filled out from reference TRBV5-5 and TRBJ2-3, the complete variable domain reads DAGVTQSPTHLIKTRGQQVTLRCSPISGHKSVSWYQQVLGQGPQFIFQYYEKEERGRGNFPDRFSARQFPNYSSELNVNALLLGDSALYLCASSLEPFTDTQYFGPGTRLTVL.